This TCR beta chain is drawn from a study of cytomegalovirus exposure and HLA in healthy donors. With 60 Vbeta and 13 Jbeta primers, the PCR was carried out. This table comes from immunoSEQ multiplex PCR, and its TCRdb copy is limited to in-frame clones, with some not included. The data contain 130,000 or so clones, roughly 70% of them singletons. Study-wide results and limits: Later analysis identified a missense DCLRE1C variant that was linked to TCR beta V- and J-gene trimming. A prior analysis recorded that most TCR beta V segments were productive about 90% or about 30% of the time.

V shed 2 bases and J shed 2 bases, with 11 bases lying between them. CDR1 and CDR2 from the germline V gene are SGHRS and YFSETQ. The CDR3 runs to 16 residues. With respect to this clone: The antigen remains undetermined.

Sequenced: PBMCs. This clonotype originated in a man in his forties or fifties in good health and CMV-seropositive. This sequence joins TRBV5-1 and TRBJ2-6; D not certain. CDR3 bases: TGCGCCAGCAGCTTCGGCGGTTCCGCTGGGGCCAACGTCCTGACTTTC. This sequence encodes CASSFGGSAGANVLTF.